This T cell receptor beta chain came from a study of T cell repertoires in cytomegalovirus infection. Study-wide background: CMV infection plus the matching HLA type was flagged by public TCR beta signatures. Study conclusions and caveats: Dominating the ex vivo response were TCR beta clonotypes that were CMV-specific and HLA-C-restricted.

Using its own MiXCR run on the reads, TCRdb lists one record per CDR3 protein. The sample consists of about 770,000 distinct CDR3 sequences, about 27% of them appearing once. This clonotype was seen just once. Its antigen is unidentified. This clonotype was obtained from a human donor in good health (CMV status not recorded). Some clones in this sample may be carry-over from other donors' samples. This specimen consisted of cultured CD8+ T cells from PBMCs, obtained from culture after CMV antigen stimulation.

The CDR3 is CASSFQPTASGGGSYEQYF. CDR3 DNA sequence: TGTGCCAGCAGCTTCCAACCGACCGCTAGCGGGGGAGGCTCCTACGAGCAGTACTTC. V gene TRBV7-9 combines with J gene TRBJ2-7; 10 bases map to TRBD2. The ends lost 3 bases at V and 0 bases at J; junction bases unmatched: 14. CDR1 and CDR2 (germline): SEHNR, FQNEAQ (reference sequence). CDR3 length equals 19 residues.